A selection of T cell receptor beta chains follows, all from one sample in a study of cytomegalovirus exposure and HLA in healthy donors. Generated by immunoSEQ multiplex PCR, the TCRdb table keeps only in-frame clones and is missing some. The sample has about 180,000 clones, 70% to 80% seen once. Sequenced: PBMCs. These receptor sequences come from a middle-aged woman in good health and CMV-seronegative. The CDR3 runs from the conserved cysteine through the conserved F or W. The order of the fields is D gene, V gene, J gene, clone size, CDR3 protein, CDR3 DNA. The D gene is left open where the match is weak. Expanded clones get a size class; other rows say once, few or many, or leave the size out.

TRBD2	TRBV5-1	TRBJ2-1	few	CASSSGTSGRHEQFF	TGCGCCAGCAGCTCCGGGACTAGCGGGAGACATGAGCAGTTCTTC
NA	TRBV28	TRBJ1-1	few	CASSSSEAFF	TGTGCCAGCAGTTCTTCTGAAGCTTTCTTT
TRBD1	TRBV6-5	TRBJ2-5	NA	CASSYSTTGGQETQYF	TGTGCCAGCAGTTACTCGACCACAGGGGGCCAAGAGACCCAGTACTTC
TRBD1	TRBV5-6	TRBJ1-5	NA	CASSPWGQYQPQHF	TGTGCCAGCAGCCCGTGGGGACAGTATCAGCCCCAGCATTTT
NA	TRBV27	TRBJ2-1	once	CASSPYFTTSRSYNEQFF	TGTGCCAGCAGTCCCTACTTTACAACTAGCCGCTCCTACAATGAGCAGTTCTTC
NA	TRBV12-5	TRBJ2-5	NA	CASGPVETQYF	TGTGCTAGTGGCCCCGTGGAGACCCAGTACTTC
NA	TRBV6-4	TRBJ1-1	NA	CASSDGGKSTEAFF	TGTGCCAGCAGTGACGGGGGCAAGAGCACTGAAGCTTTCTTT
TRBD1	TRBV7-2	TRBJ2-7	once	CASSLGTGGRFYEQYF	TGTGCCAGCAGCTTAGGGACAGGGGGGAGGTTCTACGAGCAGTACTTC
NA	TRBV7-7	TRBJ2-1	NA	CASSLGGGAANEQFF	TGTGCTAGCAGCTTAGGAGGGGGGGCCGCCAATGAGCAGTTCTTC
NA	TRBV27	TRBJ2-3	NA	CASSLSYRDSTGGDTQYF	TGTGCCAGCAGTCTATCATACCGGGACTCCACGGGTGGAGATACGCAGTATTTT
TRBD1	TRBV2	TRBJ2-2	many	CASSRQGIMTGELFF	TGTGCCAGCAGTAGACAGGGTATCATGACCGGGGAGCTGTTTTTT
TRBD1	TRBV19	TRBJ2-7	NA	CASSIEGRGRPDEQYF	TGTGCCAGTAGTATAGAGGGCAGGGGGCGTCCGGACGAGCAGTACTTC
TRBD2	TRBV5-4	TRBJ2-7	NA	CASSLAVGGRAVEYF	TGTGCCAGCAGCTTGGCCGTTGGCGGGAGGGCTGTGGAGTACTTC
TRBD2	TRBV6-1	TRBJ2-5	NA	CASRTSGGHQETQYF	TGTGCCAGCAGGACTAGCGGGGGCCACCAAGAGACCCAGTACTTC
NA	TRBV6-6	TRBJ1-5	NA	CASSYSRASNQPQHF	TGTGCCAGCAGTTACTCGAGGGCTAGCAATCAGCCCCAGCATTTT
NA	TRBV5-1	TRBJ1-5	NA	CASSLTSGGNQPQHF	TGCGCCAGCAGCTTGACATCAGGGGGCAATCAGCCCCAGCATTTT
TRBD2	TRBV7-2	TRBJ2-3	NA	CASSPRETTDTQYF	TGTGCCAGCAGTCCGCGGGAGACTACAGATACGCAGTATTTT
NA	TRBV30	TRBJ2-7	once	CAWSLTFQEQYF	TGTGCCTGGAGTTTGACTTTTCAAGAGCAGTACTTC
TRBD2	TRBV10-3	TRBJ2-3	NA	CAISEPGGGQADTQYF	TGTGCCATCAGTGAGCCCGGGGGGGGGCAGGCAGATACGCAGTATTTT
TRBD1	TRBV25-1	TRBJ2-7	NA	CASSEVGQPNREQYF	TGTGCCAGCAGTGAAGTGGGACAGCCCAACAGGGAGCAGTACTTC
NA	TRBV30	TRBJ1-2	NA	CACLRRGRGYTF	TGTGCCTGCCTTAGGAGGGGACGGGGCTACACCTTC
TRBD1	TRBV5-6	TRBJ2-7	NA	CASSLGQGAYEQYF	TGTGCCAGCAGCTTGGGTCAGGGGGCCTACGAGCAGTACTTC
NA	TRBV27	TRBJ1-6	NA	CASSLQGWGSPLHF	TGTGCCAGCAGTCTACAGGGCTGGGGTTCACCCCTCCACTTT
TRBD1	TRBV7-3	TRBJ1-2	NA	CASSEVGRGLYGYTF	TGTGCCAGCAGCGAAGTGGGCAGGGGGCTCTATGGCTACACCTTC
NA	TRBV5-1	TRBJ1-5	NA	CASSLDVGSNQPQHF	TGCGCCAGCAGCTTGGATGTCGGGAGCAATCAGCCCCAGCATTTT
NA	TRBV19	TRBJ1-4	NA	CASSISGNEKLFF	TGTGCCAGTAGTATCTCGGGGAATGAAAAACTGTTTTTT
NA	TRBV18	TRBJ1-4	NA	CASSPQSPGEKLFF	TGTGCCAGCTCCCCACAGAGCCCCGGTGAAAAACTGTTTTTT
NA	TRBV25-1	TRBJ1-2	NA	CASSEFGDRGYTF	TGTGCCAGCAGTGAATTCGGGGATAGGGGCTACACCTTC
TRBD1	TRBV5-1	TRBJ2-7	NA	CASSLDVGQAYEQYF	TGCGCCAGCAGCTTGGACGTGGGACAGGCTTACGAGCAGTACTTC
TRBD1	TRBV5-8	TRBJ1-1	NA	CASSSRGGRGTEAFF	TGTGCCAGCAGCTCCAGAGGGGGCCGGGGCACTGAAGCTTTCTTT
NA	TRBV19	TRBJ1-6	NA	CASSTGVSPLHF	TGTGCCAGTAGTACAGGGGTCTCACCCCTCCACTTT
NA	TRBV15	TRBJ2-6	NA	CATEGSSGANVLTF	TGTGCCACCGAGGGATCCTCTGGGGCCAACGTCCTGACTTTC
TRBD2	TRBV30	TRBJ2-5	NA	CAWSRLAVGPISYQETQYF	TGTGCCTGGAGTCGACTAGCGGTGGGTCCAATCTCGTACCAAGAGACCCAGTACTTC
TRBD2	TRBV6-5	TRBJ2-1	NA	CASSLGLAVYNEQFF	TGTGCCAGCAGCCTGGGACTAGCGGTGTACAATGAGCAGTTCTTC
NA	TRBV27	TRBJ2-1	NA	CASSGYYWVHEQFF	TGTGCCAGCAGTGGATACTATTGGGTGCATGAGCAGTTCTTC
TRBD2	TRBV7-3	TRBJ2-5	NA	CASSLMGGFQETQYF	TGTGCCAGCAGCTTAATGGGGGGGTTCCAAGAGACCCAGTACTTC
TRBD1	TRBV5-4	TRBJ2-5	NA	CASSLNPTGIQETQYF	TGTGCCAGCAGCCTTAACCCGACAGGGATCCAAGAGACCCAGTACTTC
NA	TRBV7-8	TRBJ1-1	NA	CASGQGLTEAFF	TGTGCCAGCGGGCAGGGGTTAACTGAAGCTTTCTTT
TRBD1	TRBV28	TRBJ1-5	NA	CASGGTGNQPQHF	TGTGCCAGCGGGGGGACAGGGAACCAGCCCCAGCATTTT
NA	TRBV29-1	TRBJ2-7	NA	CSVDFTDNPGYEQYF	TGCAGCGTTGATTTTACCGACAACCCAGGATACGAGCAGTACTTC
NA	TRBV27	TRBJ1-2	once	CASSLSGPETNRGYTF	TGTGCCAGCAGTTTATCGGGGCCAGAGACGAATCGGGGCTACACCTTC
NA	TRBV28	TRBJ1-2	NA	CASSQGAGNYGYTF	TGTGCCAGCAGCCAGGGTGCAGGGAACTATGGCTACACCTTC
NA	TRBV5-1	TRBJ1-6	once	CASSLGSEKPLHF	TGCGCCAGCAGCTTGGGAAGCGAGAAACCCCTCCACTTT
NA	TRBV11-3	TRBJ2-7	NA	CASSPTSSHEQYF	TGTGCCAGCAGCCCCACTAGCTCCCACGAGCAGTACTTC
TRBD1	TRBV6-1	TRBJ1-4	few	CASSRTGGQEKLFF	TGTGCCAGCAGCAGGACAGGAGGGCAGGAAAAACTGTTTTTT
TRBD2	TRBV2	TRBJ2-7	NA	CASKGGKYEQYF	TGTGCCAGCAAGGGAGGGAAGTACGAGCAGTACTTC
NA	TRBV5-6	TRBJ1-1	few	CASRTGQMNTEAFF	TGTGCCAGCAGAACCGGACAGATGAACACTGAAGCTTTCTTT
TRBD1	TRBV29-1	TRBJ2-7	once	CSVRNPHRGPHEQYF	TGCAGCGTACGGAATCCCCACAGGGGCCCCCACGAGCAGTACTTC
NA	TRBV5-4	TRBJ2-3	NA	CASSLHSLTSTDTQYF	TGTGCCAGCAGCTTGCACTCTCTAACTAGCACAGATACGCAGTATTTT